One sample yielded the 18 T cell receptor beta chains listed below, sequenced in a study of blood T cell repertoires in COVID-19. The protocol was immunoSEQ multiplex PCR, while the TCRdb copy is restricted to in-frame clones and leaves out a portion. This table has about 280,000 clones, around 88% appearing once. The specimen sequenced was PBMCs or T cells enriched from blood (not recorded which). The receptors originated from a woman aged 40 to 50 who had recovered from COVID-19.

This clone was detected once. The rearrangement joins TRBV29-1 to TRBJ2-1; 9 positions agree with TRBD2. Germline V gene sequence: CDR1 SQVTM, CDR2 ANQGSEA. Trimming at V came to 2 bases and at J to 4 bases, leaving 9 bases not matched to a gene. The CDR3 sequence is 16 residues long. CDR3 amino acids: CSVERTGGRAYNEQFF. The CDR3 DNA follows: TGCAGCGTTGAAAGGACGGGCGGGAGGGCTTACAATGAGCAGTTCTTC.

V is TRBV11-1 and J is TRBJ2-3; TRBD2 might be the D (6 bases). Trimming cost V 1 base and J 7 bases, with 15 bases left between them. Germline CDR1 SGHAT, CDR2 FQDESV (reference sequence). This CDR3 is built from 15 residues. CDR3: CASSLGSGSPHTQYF. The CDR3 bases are TGTGCCAGCAGCTTAGGTAGCGGCTCCCCCCATACGCAGTATTTT.

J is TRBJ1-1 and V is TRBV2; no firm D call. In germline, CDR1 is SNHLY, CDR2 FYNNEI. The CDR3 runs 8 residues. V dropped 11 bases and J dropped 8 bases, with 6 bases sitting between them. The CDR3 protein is CARQEAFF. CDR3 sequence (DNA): TGTGCCCGCCAGGAAGCTTTCTTT.

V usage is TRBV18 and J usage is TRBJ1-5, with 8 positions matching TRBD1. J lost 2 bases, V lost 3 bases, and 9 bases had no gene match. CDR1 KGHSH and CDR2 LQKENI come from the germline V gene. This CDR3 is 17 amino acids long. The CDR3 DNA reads TGTGCCAGCTCACCTTTGCCAGGGGGCGCGGGCAATCAGCCCCAGCATTTT. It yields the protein CASSPLPGGAGNQPQHF.

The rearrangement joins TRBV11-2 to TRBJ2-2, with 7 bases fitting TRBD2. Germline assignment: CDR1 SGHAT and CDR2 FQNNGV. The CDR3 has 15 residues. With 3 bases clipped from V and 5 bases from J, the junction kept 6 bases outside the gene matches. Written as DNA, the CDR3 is TGTGCCAGCAGCTTGGAGGCGGGAGTTACCGGGGAGCTGTTTTTT. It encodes CASSLEAGVTGELFF. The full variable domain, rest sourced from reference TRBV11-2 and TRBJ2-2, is EAGVAQSPRYKIIEKRQSVAFWCNPISGHATLYWYQQILGQGPKLLIQFQNNGVVDDSQLPKDRFSAERLKGVDSTLKIQPAKLEDSAVYLCASSLEAGVTGELFFGEGSRLTVL.

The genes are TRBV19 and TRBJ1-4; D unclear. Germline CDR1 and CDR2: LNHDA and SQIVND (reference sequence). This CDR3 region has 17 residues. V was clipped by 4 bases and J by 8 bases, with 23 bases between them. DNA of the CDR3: TGTGCCAGTAGTAGGACTACAACATCATCCGCTCACGAAAAACTGTTTTTT. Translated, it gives CASSRTTTSSAHEKLFF.

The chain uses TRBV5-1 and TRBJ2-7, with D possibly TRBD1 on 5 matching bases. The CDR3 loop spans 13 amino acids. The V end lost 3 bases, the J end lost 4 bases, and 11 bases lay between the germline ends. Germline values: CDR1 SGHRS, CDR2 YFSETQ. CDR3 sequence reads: CASSSEDRYEQYF. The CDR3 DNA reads TGCGCCAGCAGCTCGGAAGACAGATACGAGCAGTACTTC.

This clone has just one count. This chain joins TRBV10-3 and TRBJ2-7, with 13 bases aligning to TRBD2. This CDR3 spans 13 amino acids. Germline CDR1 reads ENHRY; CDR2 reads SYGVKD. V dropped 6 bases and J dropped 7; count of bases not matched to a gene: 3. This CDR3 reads CAIRGGLAGEQYF. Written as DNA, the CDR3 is TGTGCCATCAGGGGGGGACTAGCGGGAGAGCAGTACTTC.

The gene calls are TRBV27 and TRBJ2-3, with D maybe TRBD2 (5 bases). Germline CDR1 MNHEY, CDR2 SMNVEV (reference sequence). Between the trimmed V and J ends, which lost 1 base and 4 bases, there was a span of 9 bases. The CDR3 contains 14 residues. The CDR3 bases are TGTGCCAGCAGTTTATTACTAGAGCCAGATACGCAGTATTTT. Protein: CASSLLLEPDTQYF.

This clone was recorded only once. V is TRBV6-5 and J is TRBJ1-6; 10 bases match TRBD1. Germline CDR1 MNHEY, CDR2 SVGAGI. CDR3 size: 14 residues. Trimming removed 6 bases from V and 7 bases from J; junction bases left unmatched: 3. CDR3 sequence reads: CASRTGQGNSPLHF. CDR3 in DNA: TGTGCCAGCAGGACGGGACAGGGGAATTCACCCCTCCACTTT.

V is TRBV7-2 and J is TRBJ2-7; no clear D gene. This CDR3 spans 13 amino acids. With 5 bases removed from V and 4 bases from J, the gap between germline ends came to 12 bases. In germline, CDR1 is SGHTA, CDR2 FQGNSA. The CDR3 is CASSLAPRYEQYF. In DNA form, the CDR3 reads TGTGCCAGCAGCCTCGCCCCTAGATACGAGCAGTACTTC.

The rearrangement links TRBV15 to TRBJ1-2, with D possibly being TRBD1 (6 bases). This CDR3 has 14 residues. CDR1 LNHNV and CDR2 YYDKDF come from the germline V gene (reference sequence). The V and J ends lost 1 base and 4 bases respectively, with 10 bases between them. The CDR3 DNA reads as TGTGCCACCAGCAGAGTGGACAGTAGCTATGGCTACACCTTC. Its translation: CATSRVDSSYGYTF. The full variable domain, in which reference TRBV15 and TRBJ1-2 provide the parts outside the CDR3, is DAMVIQNPRYQVTQFGKPVTLSCSQTLNHNVMYWYQQKSSQAPKLLFHYYDKDFNNEADTPDNFQSRRPNTSFCFLDIRSPGLGDTAMYLCATSRVDSSYGYTFGSGTRLTVV.

CDR3 in DNA: TGTGCCTGGAAGTATCAACAATACACTGAAGCTTTCTTT. Translation gives CAWKYQQYTEAFF. The chain employs TRBV30 and TRBJ1-1; D is undetermined. Germline assignment: CDR1 GTSNPN and CDR2 SVGIG (reference sequence). The CDR3 spans 13 residues. V lost 4 bases, J lost 3 bases, and 12 bases lay in between.

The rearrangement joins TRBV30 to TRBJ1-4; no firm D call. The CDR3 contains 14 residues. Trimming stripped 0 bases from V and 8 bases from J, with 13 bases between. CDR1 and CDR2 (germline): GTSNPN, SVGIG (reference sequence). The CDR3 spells CAWSVDPSREKLFF. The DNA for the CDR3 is TGTGCCTGGAGTGTCGATCCATCTCGGGAAAAACTGTTTTTT.

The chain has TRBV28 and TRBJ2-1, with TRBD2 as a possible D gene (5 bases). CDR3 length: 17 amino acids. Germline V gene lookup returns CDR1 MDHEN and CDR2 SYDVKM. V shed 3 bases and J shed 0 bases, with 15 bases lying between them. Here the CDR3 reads CASSLNDWRSSYNEQFF. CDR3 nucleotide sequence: TGTGCCAGCAGTTTGAACGACTGGAGGAGCTCCTACAATGAGCAGTTCTTC.

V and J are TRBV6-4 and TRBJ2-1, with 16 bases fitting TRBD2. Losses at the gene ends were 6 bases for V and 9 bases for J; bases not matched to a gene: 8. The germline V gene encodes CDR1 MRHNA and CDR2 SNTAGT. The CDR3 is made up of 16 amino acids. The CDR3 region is CASSPQGLAGGGEQFF. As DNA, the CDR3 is TGTGCCAGCAGCCCCCAGGGACTAGCGGGAGGGGGTGAGCAGTTCTTC.

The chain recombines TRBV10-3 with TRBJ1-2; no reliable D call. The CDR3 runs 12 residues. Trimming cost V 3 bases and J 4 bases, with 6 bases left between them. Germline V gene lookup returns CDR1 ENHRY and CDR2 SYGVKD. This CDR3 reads CAISEGSYGYTF. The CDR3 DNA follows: TGTGCCATCAGTGAAGGGAGCTATGGCTACACCTTC.

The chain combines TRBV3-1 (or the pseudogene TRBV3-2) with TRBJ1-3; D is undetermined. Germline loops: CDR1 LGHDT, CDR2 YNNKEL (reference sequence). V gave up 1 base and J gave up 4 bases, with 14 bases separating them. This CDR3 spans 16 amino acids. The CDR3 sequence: CASSQGIPLAGNTIYF. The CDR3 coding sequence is TGTGCCAGCAGCCAAGGTATACCACTCGCCGGAAACACCATATATTTT.